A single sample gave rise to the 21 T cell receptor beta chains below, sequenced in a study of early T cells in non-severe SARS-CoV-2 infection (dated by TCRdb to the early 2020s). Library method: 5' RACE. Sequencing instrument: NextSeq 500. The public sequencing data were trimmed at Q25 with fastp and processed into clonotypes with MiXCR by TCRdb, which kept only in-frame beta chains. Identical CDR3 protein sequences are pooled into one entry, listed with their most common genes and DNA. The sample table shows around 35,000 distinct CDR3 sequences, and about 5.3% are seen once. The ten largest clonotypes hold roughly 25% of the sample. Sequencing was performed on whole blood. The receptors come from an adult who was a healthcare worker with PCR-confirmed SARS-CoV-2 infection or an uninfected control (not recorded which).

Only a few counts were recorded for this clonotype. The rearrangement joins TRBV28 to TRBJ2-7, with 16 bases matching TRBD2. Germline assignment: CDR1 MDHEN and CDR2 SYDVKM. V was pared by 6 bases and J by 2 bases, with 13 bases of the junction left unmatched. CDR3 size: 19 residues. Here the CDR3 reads CASRNTGTSGRDTTYEQYF. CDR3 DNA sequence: TGTGCCAGCAGAAATACCGGGACTAGCGGGAGGGATACTACCTACGAGCAGTACTTC.

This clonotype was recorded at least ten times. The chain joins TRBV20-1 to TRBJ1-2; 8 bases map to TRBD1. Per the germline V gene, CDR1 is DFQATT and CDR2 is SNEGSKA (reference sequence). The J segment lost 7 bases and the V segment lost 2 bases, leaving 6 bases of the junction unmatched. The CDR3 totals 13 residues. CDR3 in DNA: TGCAGTGCTAGACAGGGGGCGTTGGTTGGCTACACCTTC. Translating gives CSARQGALVGYTF.

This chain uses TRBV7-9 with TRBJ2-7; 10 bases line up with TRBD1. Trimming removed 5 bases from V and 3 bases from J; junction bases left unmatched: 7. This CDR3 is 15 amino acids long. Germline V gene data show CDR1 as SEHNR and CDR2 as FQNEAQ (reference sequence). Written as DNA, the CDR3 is TGTGCCAGCAGCCTATCAGGGACAGGGGTCTACGAGCAGTACTTC. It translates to CASSLSGTGVYEQYF.

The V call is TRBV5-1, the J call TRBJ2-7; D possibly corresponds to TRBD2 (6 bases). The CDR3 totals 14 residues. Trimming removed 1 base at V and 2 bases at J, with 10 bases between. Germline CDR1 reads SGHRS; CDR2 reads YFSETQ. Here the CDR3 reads CASSLSGEAYEQYF. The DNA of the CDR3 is TGCGCCAGCAGCTTGTCCGGGGAGGCCTACGAGCAGTACTTC.

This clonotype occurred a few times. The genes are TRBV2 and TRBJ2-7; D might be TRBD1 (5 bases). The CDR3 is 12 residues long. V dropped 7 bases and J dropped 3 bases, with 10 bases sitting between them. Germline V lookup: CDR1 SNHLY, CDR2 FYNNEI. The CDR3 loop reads CASTAGIYEQYF. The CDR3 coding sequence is TGTGCCAGCACGGCAGGGATCTACGAGCAGTACTTC.

The CDR3 spells CASSFNEADTQYF. Here the CDR3 DNA reads TGTGCCAGCAGCTTCAACGAGGCAGATACGCAGTATTTT. The chain links TRBV7-3 to TRBJ2-3; D is unresolved. The CDR3 is 13 amino acids. Germline lookup yields CDR1 SGHTA and CDR2 FQGTGA. V lost 3 bases to trimming and J lost 4 bases, with 8 bases between them.

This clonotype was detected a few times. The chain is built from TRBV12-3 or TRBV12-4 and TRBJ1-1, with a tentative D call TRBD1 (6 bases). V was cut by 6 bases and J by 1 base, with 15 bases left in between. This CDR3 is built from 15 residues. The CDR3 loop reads CASRPYSTGNTEAFF. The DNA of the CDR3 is TGTGCCAGCAGACCCTATTCGACAGGGAACACTGAAGCTTTCTTT.

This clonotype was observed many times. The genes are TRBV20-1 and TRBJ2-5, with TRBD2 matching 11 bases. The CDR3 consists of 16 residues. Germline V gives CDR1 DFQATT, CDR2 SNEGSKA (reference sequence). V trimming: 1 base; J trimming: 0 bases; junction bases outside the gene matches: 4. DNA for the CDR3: TGCAGTGCTAGAGCCCTACTAGCGGGGGACCAAGAGACCCAGTACTTC. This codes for CSARALLAGDQETQYF.

Here the CDR3 reads CASSLPRAPPVDAFF. The CDR3 DNA is TGTGCCAGCAGTTTACCACGGGCCCCCCCGGTTGATGCTTTCTTT. This sequence joins TRBV28 and TRBJ1-1; no clear D gene. The CDR3 loop spans 15 amino acids. Trimming cost V 2 bases and J 11 bases, with 21 bases left between them. CDR1 MDHEN and CDR2 SYDVKM come from the germline V gene.

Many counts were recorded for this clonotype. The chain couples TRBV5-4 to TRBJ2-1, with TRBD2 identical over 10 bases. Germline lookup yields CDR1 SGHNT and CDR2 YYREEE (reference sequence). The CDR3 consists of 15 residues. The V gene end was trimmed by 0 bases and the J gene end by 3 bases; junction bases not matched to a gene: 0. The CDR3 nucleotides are TGTGCCAGCAGCTTGGGGACTAGCGGCTACAATGAGCAGTTCTTC. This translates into CASSLGTSGYNEQFF.

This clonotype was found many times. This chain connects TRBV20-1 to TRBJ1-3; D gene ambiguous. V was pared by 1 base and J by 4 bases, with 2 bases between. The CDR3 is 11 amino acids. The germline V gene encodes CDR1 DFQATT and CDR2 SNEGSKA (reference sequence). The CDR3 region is CSARVGNTIYF. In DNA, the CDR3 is TGCAGTGCTAGAGTAGGAAACACCATATATTTT.

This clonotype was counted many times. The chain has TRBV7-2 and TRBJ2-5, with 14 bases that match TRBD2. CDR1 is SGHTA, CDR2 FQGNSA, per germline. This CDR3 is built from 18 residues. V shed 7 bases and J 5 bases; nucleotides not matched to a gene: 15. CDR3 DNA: TGTGCCAGCACAGGGTCGCTGACTAGCGGGGGGGCCGGGGAGACCCAGTACTTC. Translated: CASTGSLTSGGAGETQYF.

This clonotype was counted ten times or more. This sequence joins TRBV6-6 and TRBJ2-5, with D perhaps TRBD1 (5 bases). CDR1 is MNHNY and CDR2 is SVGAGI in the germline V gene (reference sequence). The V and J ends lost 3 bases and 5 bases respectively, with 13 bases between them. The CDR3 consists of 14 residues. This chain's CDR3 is CASSYRGSLETQYF. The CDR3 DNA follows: TGTGCCAGCAGTTATAGGGGTAGCTTGGAGACCCAGTACTTC.

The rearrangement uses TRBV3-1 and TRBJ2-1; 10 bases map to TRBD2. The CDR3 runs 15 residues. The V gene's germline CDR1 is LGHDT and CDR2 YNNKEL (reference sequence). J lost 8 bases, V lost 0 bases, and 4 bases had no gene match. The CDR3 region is CASSQESGGAYEQFF. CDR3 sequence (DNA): TGTGCCAGCAGCCAAGAGAGCGGGGGGGCCTATGAGCAGTTCTTC.

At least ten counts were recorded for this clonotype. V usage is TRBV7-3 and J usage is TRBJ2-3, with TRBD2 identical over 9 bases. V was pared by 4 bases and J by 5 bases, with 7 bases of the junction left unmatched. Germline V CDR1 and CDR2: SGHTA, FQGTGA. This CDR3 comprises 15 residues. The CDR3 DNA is TGTGCCAGCAGCTCAGCGGGGGGCCCACAAGATACGCAGTATTTT. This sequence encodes CASSSAGGPQDTQYF.

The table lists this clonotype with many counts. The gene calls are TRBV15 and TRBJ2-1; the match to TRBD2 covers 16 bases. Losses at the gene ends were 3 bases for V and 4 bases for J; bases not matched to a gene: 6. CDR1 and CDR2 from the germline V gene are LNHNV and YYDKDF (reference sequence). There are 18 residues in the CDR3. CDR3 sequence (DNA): TGTGCCACCAGCAGCCCGGGACTAGCGGGAGGGAGTTACAATGAGCAGTTCTTC. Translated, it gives CATSSPGLAGGSYNEQFF.

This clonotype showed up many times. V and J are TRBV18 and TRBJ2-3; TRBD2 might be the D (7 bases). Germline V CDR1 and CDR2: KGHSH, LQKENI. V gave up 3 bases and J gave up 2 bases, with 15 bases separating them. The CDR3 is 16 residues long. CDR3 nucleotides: TGTGCCAGCTCACCGGGGGGGCGTCAATTCACAGATACGCAGTATTTT. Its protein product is CASSPGGRQFTDTQYF.

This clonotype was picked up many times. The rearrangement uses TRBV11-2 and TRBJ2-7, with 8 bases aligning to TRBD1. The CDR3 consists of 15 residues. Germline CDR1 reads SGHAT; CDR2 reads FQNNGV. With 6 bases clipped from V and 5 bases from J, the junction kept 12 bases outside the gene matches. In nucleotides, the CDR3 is TGTGCCAGCAGTTACCGCGGGGACAGGCACCACGAGCAGTACTTC. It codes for CASSYRGDRHHEQYF.

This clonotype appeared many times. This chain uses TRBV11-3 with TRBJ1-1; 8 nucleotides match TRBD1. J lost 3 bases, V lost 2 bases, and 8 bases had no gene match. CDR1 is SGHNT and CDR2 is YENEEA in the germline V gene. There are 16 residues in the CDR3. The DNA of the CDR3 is TGTGCCAGCAGCTTACCCTCGACAGGGGACGACACTGAAGCTTTCTTT. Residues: CASSLPSTGDDTEAFF.

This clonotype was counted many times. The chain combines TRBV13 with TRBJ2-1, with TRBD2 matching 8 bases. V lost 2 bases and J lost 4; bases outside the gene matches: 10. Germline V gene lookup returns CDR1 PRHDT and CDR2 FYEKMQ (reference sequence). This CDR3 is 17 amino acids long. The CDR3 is CASSLQVLSGKYNEQFF. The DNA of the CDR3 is TGTGCCAGCAGCTTACAGGTACTTAGCGGGAAATACAATGAGCAGTTCTTC.

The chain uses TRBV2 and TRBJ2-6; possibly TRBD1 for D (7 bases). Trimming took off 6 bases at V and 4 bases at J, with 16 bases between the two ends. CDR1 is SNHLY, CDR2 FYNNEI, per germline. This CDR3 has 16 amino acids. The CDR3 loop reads CASSRQGLSGANVLTF. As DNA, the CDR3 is TGTGCCAGCAGCCGACAGGGACTGAGCGGGGCCAACGTCCTGACTTTC.